This TCR beta chain was sequenced for a study of cytomegalovirus exposure and HLA in healthy donors (TCRdb year 2017). Background for the entire study: An earlier analysis of some 500 of the donors reported roughly 300 Gb of sequence data and roughly 110 million unique TCR beta sequences from around 200 million T cells. The aim of the study was to test whether cataloging public T cell receptors could identify signatures of past pathogen exposure. All discovery cohort repertoires had been generated using a single sequencing platform. To predict cytomegalovirus infection status, the study brought together high-throughput TCR immunosequencing, statistical association of individual TCRs with disease status, and machine learning. Class I and class II HLA loci were covered by the typing at four-digit resolution. The study used immunosequencing to profile the T cell repertoires of about 670 subjects and linked those repertoires to cytomegalovirus serostatus. Among around 400 genotyped donors of the cohort, an average of approximately 240,000 unique TCR beta nucleotide sequences was sequenced per donor, of which roughly 17% were non-productive. The number of typed donors differed by locus: about 620-640 for A, B, C, DRB1 and DQB1; approximately 520 for DQA1; 606 for DPA1; and about 450 for DPB1. In a later analysis, previously published TCR beta repertoires from some 640 donors were re-analyzed and high-resolution HLA genotyping was added so that TCR occurrence patterns could be studied. An early release covering roughly 600 HLA-typed donors comprised 250 to 350 gigabases of sequencing data and around 80 million unique TCR sequences. Donor age, sex, ethnicity and CMV serostatus were compiled together with the repertoire data. An earlier analysis of roughly 600 of the donors used high-throughput TCR beta sequencing to judge whether each TCR beta V gene segment behaved as functional or pseudogenic. The genetic ancestry cluster associated with self-reported Caucasian donors included over 80% of the roughly 400 genotyped donors. The later analysis used no new phenotypic data to find candidate immune exposures, relying instead on TCR beta sequences and their occurrence across donors. Along with the approximately 700-subject first cohort, a separate validation cohort of 120 different subjects was used. A few DR-DQ haplotypes were treated as single units for association and clustering because of strong linkage in the cohort. A later genetic analysis used genome-wide SNP genotypes for about 65% of the roughly 700 donors, treating that subset as a discovery cohort.

Study-level results and caveats: The classifier was reported to diagnose cytomegalovirus status with high specificity and sensitivity in both the original and validation cohorts. Broadly in line with IMGT annotations, most TCR beta V segments showed up in productive rearrangements about 87% or about 30% of the time in an earlier analysis of approximately 600 of the donors. A total of 150 to 200 TCR beta chains were listed by the study as associated with cytomegalovirus. Presence/absence analyses assumed roughly uniform sequencing depth across donors, an assumption that may not hold. In a later analysis, the rate of TCR association differed among HLA loci, with DRB1 alleles having the most associated TCRs and HLA-C alleles having the fewest. Most CMV-associated TCR beta chains appeared to be HLA-restricted in a later analysis, and the HLA associations seemed to be driven largely by CMV exposure. Across donors, most TCR sequences were observed very rarely, whereas some public TCRs were present in many individuals. Correlated functional status among segregating V segments might be attributable to linkage disequilibrium, but an unknown experimental factor could not be ruled out. A further reported finding was that TCR beta sequences accurately predicted the HLA-A and HLA-B alleles for most subjects in the first cohort. The earlier analysis of approximately 560 of the donors excluded roughly 16 rarely observed V segments, including chromosome 9 orphons, because counts were too low. For the cohort, immune exposure information was limited to CMV serostatus. A later genetic analysis reported fewer N-insertions in productive TCRs among donors in an Asian-associated ancestry cluster than the roughly 650-donor mean. Three of the identified cytomegalovirus-associated TCR beta chains were confirmed in vitro to be specific for cytomegalovirus antigens. In this cohort, only TCR beta chains were sequenced, and detectable features were limited by the absence of alpha or paired-chain data. Specific HLA alleles were associated with over 15,000 TCR beta sequences at a false discovery rate of 0.05 in a later analysis. When HLA alleles, especially DR and DQ, strongly co-occurred, TCR associations were difficult to assign to individual alleles. Because the 87-base-pair reads could not distinguish some IMGT-functional V segments, including TRBV6-2 and TRBV6-3, those segments were excluded. In a later analysis, HLA-associated TCR beta chains showed more clonal expansion and lower generation probabilities than non-associated chains that were equally common. A cluster of highly shared sequence variants was judged likely to be a technical artifact of the sequencing pipeline. The authors suggested that the approach could potentially be generalized to other disease states and immunological phenotypes. According to a later analysis, parvovirus B19, influenza, CMV and Epstein-Barr virus appeared linked to several top co-occurrence clusters. V-gene and J-gene trimming of TCR beta chains was associated with a missense DCLRE1C variant in a later genetic analysis, and the association was replicated in an independent cohort. Because HLA typing was unavailable for some donors at each locus, only the typed subset was used in association tests.

Library generation was performed with the immunoSEQ multiplex PCR assay. For the multiplex PCR, a mixture combining 60 forward primers for TCR Vbeta segments and 13 reverse primers for TCR Jbeta segments was used. Amplification of the CDR3 region of rearranged TCR beta genes was performed with a multiplex PCR assay on genomic DNA. The Illumina HiSeq System was used to sequence the amplified TCR beta libraries as 87-base-pair reads. The published analysis was carried out like this. A later analysis tallied roughly 76 million unique TCR beta chains across the 666 repertoires, and some 10 million of those chains were shared by two or more donors. Raw reads were error-corrected and collapsed into unique sequences by a nearest-neighbor algorithm in which closely related sequences were merged to remove PCR and sequencing errors. V, D and J gene segments were assigned by aligning CDR3 sequences to IMGT reference sequences. Each retained sequence needed at least a six-nucleotide match to both a V gene segment and a J gene segment. A rearrangement counted as productive if the CDR3 had no stop codons and remained in frame with V and J, and every other rearrangement counted as non-productive. CDR3 was defined by IMGT convention, running from the second conserved V-encoded cysteine to the conserved J-encoded phenylalanine. In an earlier analysis of 500 to 650 of the donors, sequences lacking an unambiguous match to a single V gene segment were excluded. An earlier analysis of several hundred of the donors called V segments functional above 56.7% productive rearrangements and segregating when the between-donor standard deviation exceeded 5%. To diagnose cytomegalovirus status from the catalog of TCR beta chain sequences, a statistical classification framework was built. In a later analysis, V and J genes were assigned by comparing TCR nucleotide sequences against IMGT/GENE-DB human TR gene sequences. In a later analysis, CDR3 sequences and most-parsimonious VDJ recombination scenarios were assigned using the TCRdist pipeline. In a later analysis, every TCR beta chain was defined by the combination of its CDR3 amino acid sequence and its V-gene family, and reads without a unique V-gene family were dropped. To address suspected cross-contamination and a sequencing artifact, a later analysis removed roughly 580 highly shared, low-generation-probability nucleotide sequences. A later analysis calculated a clonal expansion index for each public chain from normalized within-repertoire ranks of inferred template counts. A later analysis computed generation probabilities with a VDJ recombination model fitted to out-of-frame rearrangements, and checked the results against IGoR. In a later analysis, TCR-TCR, TCR-HLA and TCR-CMV co-occurrence was scored with hypergeometric tests, and a repertoire-size bias correction was applied to TCR pairs. In a later analysis, false discovery rates were estimated by permuting HLA or CMV assignments 20 times. A later analysis grouped co-occurring TCRs with DBSCAN, adding TCRdist sequence similarity when clustering within HLA-allele-positive subsets. Co-occurrence clustering excluded repertoires with fewer than 30,000 or more than 120,000 public chains, plus five with anomalous nucleotide sharing. This is the immuneACCESS table as TCRdb keeps it, with only in-frame sequences that have V and J called. A part of the clones is gone; compared with another copy, unresolved V genes explain less than half, and the rest is unexplained. V and J calls and clone size come straight from that table; D and trimming were deduced from the DNA. This sample's table lists around 77,000 clones. The ten top clones hold around 13% of the sample.

The cohort comprised approximately 700 healthy bone marrow donors. Cohort members were all nominally healthy when sampled, although unrecorded immune exposures were likely present. The donor tested CMV seropositive, placing the donor among the roughly 300 seropositive members of the cohort. Every donor gave a peripheral blood sample, and the peripheral blood mononuclear cells from that sample were used for TCR beta sequencing. The Qiagen DNeasy Blood Extraction Kit was used to extract genomic DNA from the blood cell samples. In the case of this clone: Which antigen it targets is not known.

As encoded in the germline V gene (reference sequence), CDR1 is WNHNN while CDR2 is SYGVQD. Reading from cysteine to phenylalanine, the CDR3 counts 19 amino acids. Only the CDR3 DNA is retained, 57 bases long and in frame from the first base. V ends up 2 bases short and J 3 bases short, with an unmatched junction base count of 15. Specimen: PBMCs. The rearrangement joined TRBV10-1 to TRBJ2-1; 8 of the junction bases match TRBD2. The receptor comes from a middle-aged man in good health and CMV-seropositive. The CDR3 has the sequence CASSERGTRGGRIYNEQFF. The DNA sequence reads TGCGCCAGCAGTGAGAGGGGAACCCGGGGGGGCCGAATCTACAATGAGCAGTTCTTC.